Each of the 14 T cell receptor beta chains below was sequenced from the same sample in a study of T cells in Graves' hyperthyroidism and ophthalmopathy (dated by TCRdb to between 2018 and 2020). The library came from multiplex PCR. Sequencing took place on an Illumina HiSeq 2000. Amplification of TCR beta CDR3 regions was carried out from RNA transcripts. The first round of RT-PCR for the TCR CDR3 was performed with the HTBI primer set and the Qiagen OneStep RT-PCR kit. TCRdb redid the processing of the public reads, applying fastp at Q25 and MiXCR, and retained in-frame beta chains. Rows are combined by CDR3 protein, so each entry shows the most common genes and DNA. The sample profile shows roughly 510,000 distinct CDR3 sequences; over 35% of them were found once. The ten largest clones capture around 47% of the sample. The sequenced sample was peripheral blood or thyroid tissue (not recorded which). Every receptor here comes from an adult woman with Graves' disease, either hyperthyroidism or ophthalmopathy (not recorded which).

This clonotype was recorded at least ten times. The V gene is TRBV19, the J gene TRBJ1-5; TRBD1 might be the D (5 bases). This CDR3 is built from 15 residues. The V and J ends lost 5 bases and 2 bases respectively, with 13 bases between them. The V gene's germline CDR1 is LNHDA and CDR2 SQIVND (reference sequence). The CDR3 loop reads CASSAGSEGNQPQHF. Here the CDR3 DNA reads TGTGCCAGTAGTGCAGGGTCGGAGGGCAATCAGCCCCAGCATTTT. Supplemented by reference TRBV19 and TRBJ1-5, the full variable domain reads DGGITQSPKYLFRKEGQNVTLSCEQNLNHDAMYWYRQDPGQGLRLIYYSQIVNDFQKGDIAEGYSVSREKKESFPLTVTSAQKNPTAFYLCASSAGSEGNQPQHFGDGTRLSIL.

The gene calls are TRBV5-1 and TRBJ2-2; D call uncertain. V was cut by 1 base and J by 7 bases, with 11 bases left in between. The CDR3 consists of 14 residues. The germline gives CDR1 SGHRS, CDR2 YFSETQ. CDR3 amino acids: CASSLSGVNGELFF. The CDR3 bases are TGCGCCAGCAGCTTGAGTGGGGTTAACGGGGAGCTGTTTTTT.

This clonotype was detected ten times or more. The V gene is TRBV2, the J gene TRBJ2-2; maybe TRBD1 (5 bases). V was trimmed by 6 bases and J by 7 bases, leaving 12 bases between them. The germline V gene has CDR1 SNHLY and CDR2 FYNNEI. This CDR3 spans 13 amino acids. The CDR3 here is CASRGRGGGELFF. CDR3 DNA: TGTGCCAGCAGGGGAAGGGGTGGCGGGGAGCTGTTTTTT. The full variable domain, rest sourced from reference TRBV2 and TRBJ2-2, is EPEVTQTPSHQVTQMGQEVILRCVPISNHLYFYWYRQILGQKVEFLVSFYNNEISEKSEIFDDQFSVERPDGSNFTLKIRSTKLEDSAMYFCASRGRGGGELFFGEGSRLTVL.

This clonotype was counted at least ten times. The CDR3 DNA is TGTGCCACCAGTGATCCTGGGAGGGAGCTGTTTTTT. It specifies CATSDPGRELFF. The rearrangement links TRBV24-1 to TRBJ2-2; no reliable D call. V dropped 3 bases and J dropped 9 bases, with 7 bases sitting between them. The CDR3 totals 12 residues. Germline V gives CDR1 KGHDR, CDR2 SFDVKD.

Concerning this clonotype: A junction end diverges from the germline sequence, so it may reflect a read error. V gene TRBV7-9 combines with J gene TRBJ1-6, with TRBD1 identical over 9 bases. Germline lookup yields CDR1 SEHNR and CDR2 FQNEAQ (reference sequence). There are 13 residues in the CDR3. CDR3 in DNA: TGCAGCGTTGCCGGGACAGGGAGATCACCCCTCCACTTT. Protein sequence: CSVAGTGRSPLHF.

This clonotype was seen only a few times. V is TRBV7-9 and J is TRBJ2-7, with D maybe TRBD2 (5 bases). The length of the CDR3 is 14 residues. Germline loops: CDR1 SEHNR, CDR2 FQNEAQ (reference sequence). V was clipped by 4 bases and J by 1 base, with 11 bases between them. The CDR3: CASSSDSGSYEQYF. The CDR3 nucleotides read TGTGCCAGCAGCTCGGACTCGGGTTCCTACGAGCAGTACTTC.

In this sample, this clonotype turned up many times. V gene TRBV5-6 combines with J gene TRBJ2-5, with D perhaps TRBD2 (5 bases). CDR3 length: 13 residues. Trimming took off 1 base at V and 6 bases at J, with 10 bases between the two ends. Germline assignment: CDR1 SGHDT and CDR2 YYEEEE. The CDR3 coding sequence is TGTGCCAGCAGCTTGATGGCGGGTCAGACCCAGTACTTC. Encoded protein: CASSLMAGQTQYF.

The CDR3 loop is CASSPTGFHGYTF. The CDR3 DNA is TGTGCCAGCAGCCCGACAGGGTTTCATGGCTACACCTTC. The chain recombines TRBV13 with TRBJ1-2, with 7 bases that match TRBD1. Germline CDR1 reads PRHDT; CDR2 reads FYEKMQ (reference sequence). Trimming removed 5 bases from V and 6 bases from J; junction bases left unmatched: 6. The CDR3 length is 13 residues.

The chain has TRBV24-1 and TRBJ2-2; D unclear. The CDR3 totals 12 residues. The germline gives CDR1 KGHDR, CDR2 SFDVKD. V was pared by 4 bases and J by 8 bases, with 7 bases between. The CDR3 here is CATSESTGELFF. The CDR3 DNA follows: TGTGCCACCAGTGAGTCGACAGGGGAGCTGTTTTTT.

This clonotype was counted many times. This rearrangement joins TRBV7-9 to TRBJ1-3; maybe TRBD1 (5 bases). In germline, CDR1 is SEHNR, CDR2 FQNEAQ (reference sequence). This CDR3 is built from 16 residues. Trimming shortened V by 6 bases and J by 4 bases, and 19 bases separated the two germline ends. The CDR3 nucleotides are TGTGCCAGCAGACAAAGCGGGACCTCGGAGGGAAACACCATATATTTT. Translating gives CASRQSGTSEGNTIYF.

This clonotype was picked up many times. The CDR3 DNA sequence: TGCAGTGCTAGAGAGGGCCTCTACGAGCAGTACTTC. It encodes CSAREGLYEQYF. The chain couples TRBV20-1 to TRBJ2-7; D remains unclear. The length of the CDR3 is 12 residues. Per the germline V gene, CDR1 is DFQATT and CDR2 is SNEGSKA (reference sequence). Trimming took off 0 bases at V and 3 bases at J, with 6 bases between the two ends.

The chain joins TRBV7-3 to TRBJ2-1; tentative D call: TRBD2 (6 bases). Germline CDR1 reads SGHTA; CDR2 reads FQGTGA. V was pared by 0 bases and J by 0 bases, with 12 bases between. The CDR3 sequence is 17 residues long. The CDR3 DNA is TGTGCCAGCAGCTTAACGGGGACTTTGAGCTCCTACAATGAGCAGTTCTTC. Its translation: CASSLTGTLSSYNEQFF.

Here the CDR3 DNA reads TGTGCCGGAGAGACCCAGTACTTC. Translating it yields CAGETQYF. V gene TRBV7-6 combines with J gene TRBJ2-5; no firm D call. Looked up from germline, CDR1 is SGHVS and CDR2 is FNYEAQ. V was pared by 11 bases and J by 4 bases, with 2 bases between. This CDR3 has 8 amino acids.

Only a few counts were recorded for this clonotype. Given a much more abundant clone one base away, this may be a read error. The chain uses TRBV5-6 and TRBJ1-4; tentatively, D is TRBD1 (5 bases). V lost 7 bases, J lost 8 bases, and 18 bases lay in between. The CDR3 sequence is 14 residues long. CDR1 is SGHDT, CDR2 YYEEEE, per germline. The CDR3 DNA reads TGTGCCAGCGGCCTTGTTGCAGGGAGGGAAAAACTGTTTTTT. It codes for CASGLVAGREKLFF.